Here is one TCR beta chain with its context. Its antigen is unidentified. The data originate from a study of monozygotic twins with inflammatory bowel disease. Germline V lookup: CDR1 LGHNA, CDR2 YNFKEQ. The CDR3 is made up of 15 amino acids. In preparing each TCR library, 3500 ng of total RNA was used. Two nested PCRs, run for roughly 16 and 10 cycles, were applied to TCRalpha and TCRbeta cDNA. TCRdb re-analyzed the 5' RACE reads; it lists each CDR3 protein once, without DNA. Seen in this sample are approximately 400,000 distinct CDR3 sequences; the ten most common clones hold around 2.4%. Blood, roughly 2.5 ml, was drawn per donor. General study findings and limits: Twins with IBD were found to have lower TCRbeta diversity (inverse Simpson) than healthy co-twins.

Sample: blood. The receptor was derived from a human donor with ulcerative colitis or Crohn's disease, or a healthy co-twin of an affected twin (not recorded which). The chain uses TRBV4-2 and TRBJ2-7; TCRdb outputs TRBD1, but without DNA this stays unchecked. This chain's CDR3 is CASSQSGTGSNQQYF.